This passage covers 22 T cell receptor beta chains from one sample sequenced in a study of tumor-infiltrating lymphocytes in primary liver carcinoma. Reverse transcription of around 0.45 ug total RNA with a constant-region primer produced TCR beta cDNA. A slightly modified ARM-PCR protocol with three nested multiplex PCR rounds produced these TCR beta libraries. Two initial PCR rounds of around 10 cycles each paired TRBV1-TRBV30 forward primers with a C-beta reverse primer. TCRdb used MiXCR to reprocess the multiplex PCR reads, holding one entry per CDR3 protein. The data contain some 30,000 distinct CDR3 sequences, 70% to 80% of them singletons. Bulk tissue was left unsorted, and RNA and DNA were co-extracted from roughly 20-30 mg of it. The source material was liver tumor tissue from sampling region 5. The subset here: tumor region T5, tumor centre. Receptors were obtained from a man aged 40-49 years with primary liver carcinoma and hepatitis B virus infection.

A word on this clonotype: At one boundary the junction diverges from the germline segment, which might be a read error. The V and J genes are TRBV29-1 and TRBJ2-5; weak D call: TRBD1 (7 bases). Germline V CDR1 and CDR2: SQVTM, ANQGSEA. This CDR3 is 15 amino acids long. CDR3 nucleotide sequence: TGCAGCATTGAAACGGACAGGAGGCGGGGTGAGACCCAGTATTTC. It translates to CSIETDRRRGETQYF.

As regards this clonotype: An end of the junction does not agree with germline; a read error may underlie this. The chain employs TRBV11-2 and TRBJ2-5, with TRBD2 matching over 8 bases. The CDR3 totals 16 residues. The germline V gene has CDR1 SGHAT and CDR2 FQNNGV. The CDR3 nucleotides are TGTGCCAGCAGTCAAACTCCTGGCGGGGGGATAGAGACCCAGCGCTTC. Translated: CASSQTPGGGIETQRF.

Relative to its sample, this clonotype is medium-sized. The junction departs from the called germline gene at one end, perhaps through a read error. The chain recombines TRBV11-2 with TRBJ2-1, with D possibly matching TRBD2 (5 bases). Germline loops: CDR1 SGHAT, CDR2 FQNNGV. The CDR3 runs 15 residues. CDR3 nucleotides: TGTGCCAGCGGCTTAGACTCTAGCTCTTACAATGAGCAGTTCTTC. Protein product: CASGLDSSSYNEQFF.

A remark on this clonotype: One end of the junction does not line up with germline, which may come from a read error. This chain uses TRBV11-2 with TRBJ2-5; unclear D gene. CDR3 length equals 12 residues. From germline, CDR1 is SGHAT and CDR2 FQNNGV. CDR3 region: CTSSLVGGTQYF. CDR3 coding DNA: TGTACCAGCAGCTTAGTTGGCGGGACCCAGTACTTC.

A remark on this clonotype: This likely comes from a read error, as the CDR3 has no conserved phenylalanine or tryptophan at its end. The V call is TRBV12-5, the J call TRBJ2-1, with TRBD2 matching over 10 bases. Looked up from germline, CDR1 is LGHNT and CDR2 is FRNRAP. There are 15 residues in the CDR3. CDR3 DNA: TGTACTAGTGGTTTATATAGCGGGAGGAACAATGAGCAGTTCTTA. Its translation: CTSGLYSGRNNEQFL.

As for this clonotype: This CDR3 fails to terminate in the conserved phenylalanine or tryptophan, so it likely reflects a read error. This rearrangement joins TRBV6-6 to TRBJ1-1; TRBD1 agrees at 7 bases. The CDR3 length is 14 residues. Germline loops: CDR1 MNHNY, CDR2 SVGAGI (reference sequence). The CDR3 DNA reads TGCGCCAGCAGTTGGGGGACAGCGAACACTGAAGCTTTCGTT. Translation: CASSWGTANTEAFV.

This chain connects TRBV4-1 to TRBJ2-2; maybe TRBD1 (6 bases). The CDR3 has 16 amino acids. The V end lost 7 bases, the J end lost 8 bases, and 23 bases lay between the germline ends. CDR1 is MGHRA and CDR2 is YSYEKL in the germline V gene. Here the CDR3 reads CASKDLERGLTGELFF. Written as DNA, the CDR3 is TGCGCCAGCAAGGATCTGGAGAGGGGGTTAACTGGGGAGCTGTTTTTT.

This clonotype was counted at least ten times. This could be a read error, since a much larger clone is one nucleotide away. The genes are TRBV12-3 or TRBV12-4 and TRBJ1-4, with 8 bases that match TRBD1. This CDR3 has 16 residues. J gave up 5 bases and V 5 bases, and 10 bases lay outside the gene matches. CDR3 sequence reads: CASSLQGGRVNEKLFF. CDR3 nucleotides: TGTGCCAGCAGTCTACAGGGGGGACGCGTGAATGAAAAACTGTTTTTT.

The chain is built from TRBV5-4 and TRBJ1-2; tentative D call: TRBD1 (5 bases). Germline CDR1 SGHNT, CDR2 YYREEE (reference sequence). This CDR3 has 13 residues. Trimming cost V 6 bases and J 6 bases, with 15 bases left between them. For the CDR3, the DNA is TGTGCCAGCAACCGGGACGTGCGTAATGGCTACACCTTC. Protein: CASNRDVRNGYTF.

Comments on this clonotype: The junction and the germline gene differ at one end; a read error may be behind it. This chain connects TRBV6-2 or TRBV6-3 to TRBJ1-5; D might be TRBD1 (6 bases). Germline V lookup: CDR1 MNHEY, CDR2 SVGEGT. The CDR3 totals 15 residues. CDR3 DNA: TGTGCCAACAGTTTGGACAGTTATAGCAGCCAGCCTCAGCATTTT. Translated: CANSLDSYSSQPQHF.

This clonotype was seen more than once but under ten times. A much bigger clone sits one base away, suggesting this may be a read error. The chain carries TRBV6-6 and TRBJ1-1; TRBD1 might be the D (5 bases). CDR1 is MNHNY and CDR2 is SVGAGI in the germline V gene (reference sequence). V lost 6 bases and J lost 2, with 16 bases in between. This CDR3 comprises 15 residues. The CDR3 protein is CASRTGTHNNTEAFF. CDR3 DNA: TGTGCCAGCAGAACTGGGACGCACAATAACACTGAAGCTTTCTTT.

This clonotype has just one count. The conserved closing phenylalanine or tryptophan is absent in this CDR3, likely reflecting a read error. The V call is TRBV12-3 or TRBV12-4, the J call TRBJ1-1, with D unclear. The CDR3 is 15 residues long. The CDR3 loop is CATSFFREGNTEAFL. DNA of the CDR3: TGTGCCACCAGTTTCTTTCGGGAGGGGAACACTGAAGCTTTCCTT.

Only a few counts were recorded for this clonotype. A read error may be the cause here, since a much bigger clone is one base away. This rearrangement joins TRBV28 to TRBJ2-5, with D possibly being TRBD1 or TRBD2 (5 bases each). The CDR3 contains 17 residues. Germline V CDR1 and CDR2: MDHEN, SYDVKM. Trimming removed 4 bases from V and 5 bases from J, with 23 bases in between. The CDR3 sequence is CASSWNRDGDFQETQYF. CDR3 in DNA: TGTGCCAGCAGTTGGAACCGGGACGGGGATTTCCAGGAGACCCAGTACTTC.

Regarding this clonotype: One junction end disagrees with the germline gene, perhaps due to a read error. This rearrangement joins TRBV11-2 to TRBJ2-6; D tentatively reads TRBD1 or TRBD2 (6 bases each). The CDR3 has 12 amino acids. Germline assignment: CDR1 SGHAT and CDR2 FQNNGV. In nucleotides, the CDR3 is TGTGCCAGCAGCTTGGGGGGCAACGCCCTGACTTTT. This encodes CASSLGGNALTF.

J is TRBJ2-3 and V is TRBV6-1; 7 bases are a match to TRBD1. Germline V gene lookup returns CDR1 MNHNS and CDR2 SASEGT. The length of the CDR3 is 14 residues. The J segment lost 4 bases and the V segment lost 4 bases, leaving 5 bases of the junction unmatched. The CDR3 DNA follows: TGTGCCAGCAGTGCGACAGGGTCCGCAGATACGCAGTATTTT. It specifies CASSATGSADTQYF.

Turning to this clonotype: Without the conserved terminal phenylalanine or tryptophan, this CDR3 likely stems from a read error. The chain links TRBV4-1 to TRBJ2-1, with D perhaps being TRBD1 or TRBD2 (5 bases each). This CDR3 is built from 15 residues. From germline, CDR1 is MGHRA and CDR2 YSYEKL. The CDR3 sequence is CATSQEWGPYDEQFS. The CDR3 DNA reads as TGCGCCACCAGCCAAGAATGGGGACCCTACGATGAGCAGTTCTCC.

Worth noting for this clonotype: The junction shows a germline mismatch at one end, possibly a read error. The V call is TRBV4-2, the J call TRBJ1-1; 8 bases line up with TRBD1. Germline CDR1 LGHNA, CDR2 YNFKEQ. The CDR3 is made up of 17 amino acids. The CDR3 reads CASSREYGQGFRTVAFF. The CDR3 bases are TGTGCCAGCAGCCGAGAGTACGGACAGGGTTTTCGGACTGTAGCTTTCTTT.

A word on this clonotype: As the CDR3 is not closed by the conserved phenylalanine or tryptophan, this likely results from a read error. The CDR3: CASWPGQAPSFYEQYY. CDR3 in DNA: TGTGCCAGCTGGCCCGGACAGGCACCATCCTTTTACGAGCAGTACTAC. The genes are TRBV6-5 and TRBJ2-7; 7 positions match TRBD1. Germline V gives CDR1 MNHEY, CDR2 SVGAGI. The length of the CDR3 is 16 residues. The junction had 17 bases not matched to a gene; V was cut back by 8 bases and J by 4 bases.

About this clonotype: This could be a read error, since a much larger clone is one nucleotide away. The gene calls are TRBV7-8 and TRBJ2-3, with 10 bases identical to TRBD2. CDR1 SGHVS and CDR2 FQNEAQ come from the germline V gene. The CDR3 is 17 amino acids. The CDR3 nucleotides are TGTGCCAGCAGCTTAGCCCAAGCGGGAGGGCCACATGATACGCACTATTTT. This translates into CASSLAQAGGPHDTHYF.

The gene calls are TRBV9 and TRBJ2-3; TRBD2 matches at 9 bases. Germline values: CDR1 SGDLS, CDR2 YYNGEE. Trimming took 4 bases from V and 0 from J; bases not matched to a gene: 6. The CDR3 runs to 16 residues. Written as DNA, the CDR3 is TGTGCCAGCAGCATAACCGGGACTAGCAGCACAGATACGCAGTATTTT. Amino acids: CASSITGTSSTDTQYF.

Comment on this clonotype: Since no conserved phenylalanine or tryptophan closes the CDR3, a read error is the likely cause. The J gene is TRBJ1-6, the V gene TRBV5-6, with D unresolved. The CDR3 is 15 residues long. Germline CDR1 and CDR2: SGHDT and YYEEEE. CDR3 DNA sequence: TGTGCCAGCAGGTTGGTAGGATTGGGGAATTCACCCCTCCACTCT. Translated: CASRLVGLGNSPLHS.

The sample holds one count of this clonotype. At one end, the junction sequence differs from germline, possibly due to a read error. V gene TRBV29-1 combines with J gene TRBJ2-7, with D maybe TRBD1 (6 bases). The germline gives CDR1 SQVTM, CDR2 ANQGSEA. CDR3 length: 14 residues. CDR3: CSVGGQAGPYEQHF. The CDR3 bases are TGCAGCGTTGGGGGGCAGGCCGGACCCTACGAGCAGCACTTC.